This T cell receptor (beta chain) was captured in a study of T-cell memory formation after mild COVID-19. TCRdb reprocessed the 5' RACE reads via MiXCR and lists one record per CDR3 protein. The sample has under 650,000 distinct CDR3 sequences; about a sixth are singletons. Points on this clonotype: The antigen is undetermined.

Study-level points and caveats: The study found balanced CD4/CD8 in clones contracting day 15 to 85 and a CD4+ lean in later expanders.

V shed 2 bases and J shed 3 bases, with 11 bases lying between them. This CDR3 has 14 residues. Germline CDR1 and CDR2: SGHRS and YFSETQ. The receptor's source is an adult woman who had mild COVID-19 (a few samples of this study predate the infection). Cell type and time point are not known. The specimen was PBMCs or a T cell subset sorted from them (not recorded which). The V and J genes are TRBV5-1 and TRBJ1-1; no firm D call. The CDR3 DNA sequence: TGCGCCAGCAGCTTACGTCCCAAGGACACTGAAGCTTTCTTT. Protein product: CASSLRPKDTEAFF.